This T cell receptor beta chain came from a study of technical replicates of blood from a few donors. Repertoires were generated with immunoSEQ multiplex PCR, while TCRdb's copy carries only in-frame clones and drops some. The sample lists more than 90,000 clones, around 96% occurring once. The sequence was collected from a human donor in good health. The sequenced material came from T cells isolated from PBMCs.

CDR3 nucleotide sequence: TGTGCCAGCAGCTTGGGCGGGCACCCCTCCTACGAGCAGTACTTC. Its protein is CASSLGGHPSYEQYF. This chain joins TRBV7-6 and TRBJ2-7; D may be TRBD2 (5 bases). The CDR3 has 15 residues. The germline V and J ends were trimmed by 3 bases and 0 bases, with 12 bases remaining between them. The germline CDR1 and CDR2 sequences are SGHVS and FNYEAQ. The variable domain in full, completed from reference TRBV7-6 and TRBJ2-7, reads GAGVSQSPRYKVTKRGQDVALRCDPISGHVSLYWYRQALGQGPEFLTYFNYEAQQDKSGLPNDRFSAERPEGSISTLTIQRTEQRDSAMYRCASSLGGHPSYEQYFGPGTRLTVT.